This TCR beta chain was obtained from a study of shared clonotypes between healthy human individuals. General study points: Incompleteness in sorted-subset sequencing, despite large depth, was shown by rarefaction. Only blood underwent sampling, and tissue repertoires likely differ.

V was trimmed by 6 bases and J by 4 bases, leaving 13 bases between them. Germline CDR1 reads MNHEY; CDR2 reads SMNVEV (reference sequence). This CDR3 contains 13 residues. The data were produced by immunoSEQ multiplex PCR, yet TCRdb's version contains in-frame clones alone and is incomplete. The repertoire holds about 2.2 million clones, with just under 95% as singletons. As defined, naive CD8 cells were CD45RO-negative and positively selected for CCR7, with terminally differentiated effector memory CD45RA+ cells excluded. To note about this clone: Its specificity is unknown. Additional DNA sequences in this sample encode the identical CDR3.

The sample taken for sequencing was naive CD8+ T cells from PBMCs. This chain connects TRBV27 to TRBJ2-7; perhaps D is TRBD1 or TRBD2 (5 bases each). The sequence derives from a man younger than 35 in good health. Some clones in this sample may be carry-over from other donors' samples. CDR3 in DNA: TGTGCCAGCAGACCGGGACCTTTTTACGAGCAGTACTTC. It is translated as CASRPGPFYEQYF.